Below are 28 T cell receptor beta chains sequenced from a single sample in a study of T cell responses to AZD1222 COVID-19 vaccine. TCRdb's copy holds only in-frame clones and misses some; the assay was immunoSEQ multiplex PCR. Here the sample spans about 100,000 clones, around 96% being singletons. Sequences were derived from peripheral blood, sampled on day 0 of AZD1222 vaccination. The receptors derive from an adult in good health.

The gene calls are TRBV6-5 and TRBJ1-2; D is perhaps TRBD1 (5 bases). Trimming shortened V by 0 bases and J by 4 bases, and 12 bases separated the two germline ends. Per germline, CDR1 MNHEY and CDR2 SVGAGI. This CDR3 has 15 residues. CDR3 protein: CASSYSRDSSYGYTF. In DNA, the CDR3 is TGTGCCAGCAGTTACTCCAGAGACAGCAGCTATGGCTACACCTTC.

V is TRBV11-3 and J is TRBJ2-5; the D is unclear. From germline, CDR1 is SGHNT and CDR2 YENEEA. The CDR3 is 12 residues long. The V gene lost 5 bases and the J gene lost 2 bases, with 6 bases spanning the gap. This CDR3 reads CASSRTQETQYF. As DNA, the CDR3 is TGTGCCAGCAGCCGCACTCAAGAGACCCAGTACTTC.

This clone was counted once. The chain recombines TRBV19 with TRBJ1-2; a possible D gene is TRBD1 (6 bases). The CDR3 loop spans 16 amino acids. V lost 0 bases and J lost 4, with 15 bases in between. CDR1 is LNHDA and CDR2 is SQIVND in the germline V gene (reference sequence). The CDR3 nucleotides read TGTGCCAGTAGTATAGATGGTTCAGGGGATAGCTATGGCTACACCTTC. It is translated as CASSIDGSGDSYGYTF.

V usage is TRBV28 and J usage is TRBJ1-5; TRBD1 agrees at 7 bases. V was clipped by 3 bases and J by 2 bases; unmatched bases: 4. This CDR3 is 15 amino acids long. Looked up from germline, CDR1 is MDHEN and CDR2 is SYDVKM. Written as DNA, the CDR3 is TGTGCCAGCAGTTTTGACAGGGTTGGCAATCAGCCCCAGCATTTT. This translates into CASSFDRVGNQPQHF.

This clone was counted a single time. J is TRBJ1-4 and V is TRBV6-8; D ambiguous. Germline lookup yields CDR1 MNHGY and CDR2 SAAAGT. The CDR3 length is 17 residues. The germline V and J ends were trimmed by 6 bases and 2 bases, with 19 bases remaining between them. CDR3 sequence: CASRKPNWGGTNEKLFF. The CDR3 DNA reads TGTGCCAGCAGAAAGCCGAACTGGGGTGGGACTAATGAAAAACTGTTTTTT.

This clone was detected once. The rearrangement links TRBV11-3 to TRBJ2-1; the D is unclear. CDR1 is SGHNT, CDR2 YENEEA, per germline. There are 13 residues in the CDR3. V was shortened by 5 bases and J by 5 bases, with 10 bases between the two germline ends. CDR3: CASSLYTDNEQFF. CDR3 DNA: TGTGCCAGCAGCCTGTACACGGACAATGAGCAGTTCTTC.

The gene calls are TRBV25-1 and TRBJ2-2; weak D call: TRBD1 (5 bases). CDR1 is MGHDK and CDR2 is SYGVNS in the germline V gene. This CDR3 contains 16 residues. V was trimmed by 4 bases and J by 5 bases, leaving 17 bases between them. This CDR3 is CASSAPDGRGTGELFF. The CDR3 region has the DNA TGTGCCAGCAGTGCCCCTGATGGAAGGGGAACCGGGGAGCTGTTTTTT.

The rearrangement joins TRBV5-5 to TRBJ2-1; TRBD2 matches 8 bases. Germline-derived CDR1 and CDR2 are SGHKS and YYEKEE (reference sequence). The ends lost 7 bases at V and 3 bases at J; junction bases unmatched: 12. The CDR3 loop spans 16 amino acids. CDR3 loop: CASHQDPGLGYNEQFF. Here the CDR3 DNA reads TGTGCCAGCCACCAAGACCCGGGACTAGGCTACAATGAGCAGTTCTTC. Full variable domain (outside the CDR3, taken from reference TRBV5-5 and TRBJ2-1): DAGVTQSPTHLIKTRGQQVTLRCSPISGHKSVSWYQQVLGQGPQFIFQYYEKEERGRGNFPDRFSARQFPNYSSELNVNALLLGDSALYLCASHQDPGLGYNEQFFGPGTRLTVL.

The chain uses TRBV28 and TRBJ2-7; no clear D gene. Germline CDR1 MDHEN, CDR2 SYDVKM. V lost 6 bases and J lost 2, with 11 bases in between. The CDR3 has 13 amino acids. CDR3 in amino acids: CASSVPSTYEQYF. The CDR3 DNA follows: TGTGCCAGCAGCGTCCCGAGTACCTACGAGCAGTACTTC. Based on the CDR3 plus reference TRBV28 and TRBJ2-7, the full variable domain is DVKVTQSSRYLVKRTGEKVFLECVQDMDHENMFWYRQDPGLGLRLIYFSYDVKMKEKGDIPEGYSVSREKKERFSLILESASTNQTSMYLCASSVPSTYEQYFGPGTRLTVT.

The chain links TRBV24-1 to TRBJ2-1, with D possibly matching TRBD2 (7 bases). Germline CDR1 is KGHDR and CDR2 is SFDVKD. Trimming removed 5 bases at V and 0 bases at J, with 16 bases between. This CDR3 region has 17 residues. The CDR3 loop is CATSALGEGGSYNEQFF. In DNA form, the CDR3 reads TGTGCCACCAGTGCTTTAGGGGAGGGGGGCTCCTACAATGAGCAGTTCTTC.

This clone was found once. The V gene is TRBV6-5, the J gene TRBJ2-2; D gene unclear. Deletions cut 6 bases from V and 7 bases from J, with 15 bases between. The CDR3 has 14 residues. CDR1 is MNHEY, CDR2 SVGAGI, per germline. CDR3 region: CASRTPLRIGELFF. CDR3 DNA: TGTGCCAGCAGGACCCCCCTGAGAATCGGGGAGCTGTTTTTT.

This clone was detected only once. V and J are TRBV6-1 and TRBJ2-1; TRBD2 is a possible D gene (5 bases). CDR3 length: 11 residues. Per germline, CDR1 MNHNS and CDR2 SASEGT. V lost 2 bases and J 9 bases, leaving 5 bases between the germline ends. CDR3 residues: CASSETSEQFF. CDR3 sequence (DNA): TGTGCCAGCAGTGAAACTAGTGAGCAGTTCTTC.

The J gene is TRBJ1-6, the V gene TRBV6-5; 10 positions agree with TRBD1. This CDR3 region has 15 residues. The V segment lost 5 bases and the J segment 3 bases; nucleotides outside the gene matches: 1. The germline V gene has CDR1 MNHEY and CDR2 SVGAGI. The CDR3 region has the DNA TGTGCCAGCAGTCGGACAGGGGGCTATAATTCACCCCTCCACTTT. Protein sequence: CASSRTGGYNSPLHF.

The chain has TRBV7-2 and TRBJ1-5; the D gene is possibly TRBD1 (5 bases). The CDR3 sequence is 16 residues long. Trimming removed 4 bases at V and 7 bases at J, with 20 bases between. CDR1 is SGHTA, CDR2 FQGNSA, per germline. CDR3 nucleotides: TGTGCCAGCAGCTCATTGACGGGAGGGGATGAACAGCCCCAGCATTTT. This encodes CASSSLTGGDEQPQHF.

The J gene is TRBJ1-2, the V gene TRBV28, with a tentative D call TRBD1 (5 bases). The V gene lost 1 base and the J gene lost 8 bases, with 17 bases spanning the gap. The germline CDR1 and CDR2 sequences are MDHEN and SYDVKM. The CDR3 is 15 amino acids. The CDR3 DNA reads as TGTGCCAGCAGTTTATCGACGGGCAGGGTAAACGGCTACACCTTC. It is translated as CASSLSTGRVNGYTF.

This rearrangement joins TRBV7-9 to TRBJ1-2, with a weak D call TRBD1 (6 bases). Germline CDR1 is SEHNR and CDR2 is FQNEAQ (reference sequence). The CDR3 contains 14 residues. Trimming left V 4 bases short and J 1 base short, with 10 bases between. The CDR3 sequence: CASSSGHNNYGYTF. The CDR3 DNA reads TGTGCCAGCAGCTCGGGACACAATAACTATGGCTACACCTTC.

On this clone: The sample contains more than one DNA sequence encoding this CDR3. The CDR3 region has the DNA TGTGCCAGCAGTCCTAACACTGAAGCTTTCTTT. Its protein is CASSPNTEAFF. This chain uses TRBV12-3 or TRBV12-4 with TRBJ1-1; D uncertain. CDR3 length: 11 residues. Trimming cost V 5 bases and J 2 bases, with 3 bases left between them.

This rearrangement joins TRBV21-1 to TRBJ2-5; the DNA was not used to check the table's D call, TRBD2. TRBV21-1 corresponds to a pseudogene. The CDR3 covers 13 residues. The CDR3 loop reads CAIYPARQETQYF. The CDR3 region has the DNA TGTGCCATTTATCCGGCTAGACAAGAGACCCAGTACTTC.

This chain connects TRBV27 to TRBJ2-2; maybe TRBD1 (6 bases). Looked up from germline, CDR1 is MNHEY and CDR2 is SMNVEV (reference sequence). The CDR3 sequence is 14 residues long. V was cut by 3 bases and J by 9 bases, with 14 bases left in between. Written as DNA, the CDR3 is TGTGCCAGCAGTTTTGGGCAGGGGTTGAGGGAGCTGTTTTTT. Its protein product is CASSFGQGLRELFF.

V and J are TRBV11-1 and TRBJ2-5, with D tentatively TRBD1 or TRBD2 (5 bases each). Deletions cut 5 bases from V and 4 bases from J, with 11 bases between. Germline CDR1 and CDR2: SGHAT and FQDESV (reference sequence). The CDR3 extends over 13 amino acids. The DNA of the CDR3 is TGTGCCAGCAGCGGCGGGCAGGGAGAGACCCAGTACTTC. It encodes CASSGGQGETQYF. Complete variable domain (other parts from reference TRBV11-1 and TRBJ2-5): EAEVAQSPRYKITEKSQAVAFWCDPISGHATLYWYRQILGQGPELLVQFQDESVVDDSQLPKDRFSAERLKGVDSTLKIQPAELGDSAMYLCASSGGQGETQYFGPGTRLLVL.

The chain uses TRBV4-3 and TRBJ1-1, with no clear D. The CDR3 spans 13 residues. Looked up from germline, CDR1 is LGHNA and CDR2 is YSLEER. V was trimmed by 4 bases and J by 5 bases, leaving 11 bases between them. The DNA for the CDR3 is TGCGCCAGCAGCCCACAGTGGGGAACTGAAGCTTTCTTT. Encoded protein: CASSPQWGTEAFF.

This chain connects TRBV11-2 to TRBJ2-2; D might be TRBD1 or TRBD2, each matching 5 bases. Germline V lookup: CDR1 SGHAT, CDR2 FQNNGV. The ends were cut back, 3 bases at V and 6 bases at J, with 11 bases in the middle. The CDR3 contains 14 residues. Here the CDR3 reads CASSFAMGAGELFF. Here the CDR3 DNA reads TGTGCCAGCAGCTTTGCTATGGGGGCCGGGGAGCTGTTTTTT.

This clone was seen only once. This chain links TRBV28 with TRBJ1-6, with 10 bases that match TRBD1. V gave up 11 bases and J gave up 9 bases; unmatched junction bases: 7. The CDR3 is 13 residues long. In germline, CDR1 is MDHEN, CDR2 SYDVKM. The CDR3 DNA reads as TGTGCCGGATCAGGGACAGGGGTTTCACCCCTCCACTTT. Translated: CAGSGTGVSPLHF.

The chain combines TRBV19 with TRBJ2-3; no clear D gene. Trimming shortened V by 5 bases and J by 2 bases, and 11 bases separated the two germline ends. The germline V gene encodes CDR1 LNHDA and CDR2 SQIVND (reference sequence). The CDR3 is 14 residues long. The CDR3 region is CASSEGDPTDTQYF. Written as DNA, the CDR3 is TGTGCCAGTAGTGAAGGAGATCCCACAGATACGCAGTATTTT. Filled out from reference TRBV19 and TRBJ2-3, the complete variable domain reads DGGITQSPKYLFRKEGQNVTLSCEQNLNHDAMYWYRQDPGQGLRLIYYSQIVNDFQKGDIAEGYSVSREKKESFPLTVTSAQKNPTAFYLCASSEGDPTDTQYFGPGTRLTVL.

V is TRBV7-2 and J is TRBJ2-7, with D possibly being TRBD2 (6 bases). Germline V gene data show CDR1 as SGHTA and CDR2 as FQGNSA. The CDR3 has 15 residues. The germline V and J ends were trimmed by 0 bases and 0 bases, with 9 bases remaining between them. Written as DNA, the CDR3 is TGTGCCAGCAGCTTAGCTCCGGGGGTCTCCTACGAGCAGTACTTC. Translated, it gives CASSLAPGVSYEQYF.

The chain is built from TRBV29-1 and TRBJ1-1, with no clear D. Germline values: CDR1 SQVTM, CDR2 ANQGSEA. The CDR3 has 11 residues. V was shortened by 0 bases and J by 5 bases, with 4 bases between the two germline ends. The CDR3 region is CSVEEPTEAFF. DNA for the CDR3: TGCAGCGTTGAAGAACCTACTGAAGCTTTCTTT.

The chain joins TRBV27 to TRBJ2-7; the D is unclear. The CDR3 runs to 14 residues. Germline-derived CDR1 and CDR2 are MNHEY and SMNVEV (reference sequence). Trimming pared 10 bases from V and 5 bases from J, leaving 21 bases between. The CDR3 sequence: CATSHSDTLDEQYF. CDR3 in DNA: TGTGCCACCTCTCATAGTGATACCCTAGACGAGCAGTACTTC.

The chain uses TRBV27 and TRBJ2-7, with 9 bases lining up with TRBD1. The germline CDR1 and CDR2 sequences are MNHEY and SMNVEV (reference sequence). The CDR3 is 16 residues long. With 6 bases clipped from V and 2 bases from J, the junction kept 11 bases outside the gene matches. CDR3 DNA sequence: TGTGCCAGCAGGAGACAGCTGGGACAGGGAACCTACGAGCAGTACTTC. Translating gives CASRRQLGQGTYEQYF.